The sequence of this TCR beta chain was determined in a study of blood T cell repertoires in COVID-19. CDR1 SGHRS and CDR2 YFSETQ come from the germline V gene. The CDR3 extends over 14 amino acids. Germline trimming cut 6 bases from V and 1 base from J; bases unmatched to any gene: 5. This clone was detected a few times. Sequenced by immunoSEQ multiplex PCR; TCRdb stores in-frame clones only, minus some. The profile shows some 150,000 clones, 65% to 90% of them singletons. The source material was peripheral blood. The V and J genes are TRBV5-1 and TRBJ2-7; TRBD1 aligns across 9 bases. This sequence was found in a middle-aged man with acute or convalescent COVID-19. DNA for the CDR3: TGCGCCAGCACTCCAGACAGGGGGTCCTACGAGCAGTACTTC. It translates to CASTPDRGSYEQYF.